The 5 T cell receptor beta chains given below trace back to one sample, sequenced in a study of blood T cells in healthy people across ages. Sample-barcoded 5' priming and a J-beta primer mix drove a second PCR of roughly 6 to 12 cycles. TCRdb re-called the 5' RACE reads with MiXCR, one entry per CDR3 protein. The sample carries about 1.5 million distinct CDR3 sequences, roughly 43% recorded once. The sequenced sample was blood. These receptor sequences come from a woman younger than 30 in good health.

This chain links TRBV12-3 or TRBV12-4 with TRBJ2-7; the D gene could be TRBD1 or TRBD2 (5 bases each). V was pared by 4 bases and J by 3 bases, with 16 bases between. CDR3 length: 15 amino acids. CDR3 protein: CASSYSGVGVYEQYF. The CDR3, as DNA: TGTGCCAGCAGTTATAGTGGGGTGGGGGTCTACGAGCAGTACTTC.

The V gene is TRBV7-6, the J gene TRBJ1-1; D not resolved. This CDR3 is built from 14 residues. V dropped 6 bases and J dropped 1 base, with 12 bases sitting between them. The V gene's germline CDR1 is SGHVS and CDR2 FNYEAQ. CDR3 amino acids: CASSLDLSNTEAFF. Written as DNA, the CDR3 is TGTGCCAGCAGTTTGGACTTATCGAACACTGAAGCTTTCTTT.

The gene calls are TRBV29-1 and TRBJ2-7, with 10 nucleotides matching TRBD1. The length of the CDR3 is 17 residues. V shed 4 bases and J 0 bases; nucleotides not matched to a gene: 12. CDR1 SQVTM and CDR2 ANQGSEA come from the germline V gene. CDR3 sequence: CSVGGFPGQGSSYEQYF. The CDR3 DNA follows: TGCAGCGTTGGAGGGTTCCCGGGACAGGGGAGCTCCTACGAGCAGTACTTC.

The CDR3: CASTPGGYQETQYF. CDR3 DNA: TGTGCCAGCACCCCAGGGGGATACCAAGAGACCCAGTACTTC. The rearrangement uses TRBV7-2 and TRBJ2-5; TRBD1 aligns across 7 bases. The length of the CDR3 is 14 residues. V shed 7 bases and J 0 bases; nucleotides not matched to a gene: 5. Germline loops: CDR1 SGHTA, CDR2 FQGNSA.

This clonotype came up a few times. The CDR3, as DNA: TGCAGTGCTAGAGTCCGGCGAAGCTCCTACAATGAGCAGTTCTTC. It encodes CSARVRRSSYNEQFF. The chain couples TRBV20-1 to TRBJ2-1; D is ambiguous. The CDR3 spans 15 residues. Trimming cost V 1 base and J 0 bases, with 10 bases left between them. The germline V gene has CDR1 DFQATT and CDR2 SNEGSKA (reference sequence).